These 5 T cell receptor beta chains came from one sample sequenced in a study of blood T cell repertoires in COVID-19. Clones were read by immunoSEQ multiplex PCR, and TCRdb kept only the in-frame ones, dropping some. Here the sample spans roughly 97,000 clones, approximately 87% being singletons. Sequenced: peripheral blood. The source of these receptors is a man aged 50-59 years with acute or convalescent COVID-19.

The chain carries TRBV4-1 and TRBJ2-1; TRBD1 aligns across 9 bases. The V segment lost 4 bases and the J segment 3 bases; nucleotides outside the gene matches: 1. Germline V gives CDR1 MGHRA, CDR2 YSYEKL. The CDR3 consists of 14 residues. The CDR3 DNA reads TGCGCCAGCAGCCTGACAGGGGGCTACAATGAGCAGTTCTTC. It encodes CASSLTGGYNEQFF.

The rearrangement links TRBV11-1 to TRBJ1-6; 7 bases align to TRBD1. Germline CDR1 reads SGHAT; CDR2 reads FQDESV (reference sequence). The CDR3 extends over 14 amino acids. V shed 5 bases and J 7 bases; nucleotides not matched to a gene: 5. CDR3 coding DNA: TGTGCCAGCAGCCGCGGGACAGCCAATTCACCCCTCCACTTT. Amino acids: CASSRGTANSPLHF.

The V gene is TRBV28, the J gene TRBJ2-1; D perhaps matches TRBD1 (5 bases). V gave up 3 bases and J gave up 4 bases, with 10 bases separating them. The germline V gene has CDR1 MDHEN and CDR2 SYDVKM. The CDR3 loop spans 14 amino acids. In DNA form, the CDR3 reads TGTGCCAGCAGTTTGACAGAACCTTACAATGAGCAGTTCTTC. It codes for CASSLTEPYNEQFF.

V is TRBV4-1 and J is TRBJ1-5; possibly TRBD1 for D (6 bases). CDR1 is MGHRA, CDR2 YSYEKL, per germline. The CDR3 is 17 amino acids. V lost 0 bases and J 0 bases, leaving 12 bases between the germline ends. As DNA, the CDR3 is TGCGCCAGCAGCCAAGAGGGGGACATCTATAGCAATCAGCCCCAGCATTTT. Residues: CASSQEGDIYSNQPQHF.

This chain links TRBV5-4 with TRBJ2-2, with D possibly TRBD2 on 5 matching bases. The V end was cut by 6 bases, the J end by 4 bases, with 19 bases between. The CDR3 contains 16 residues. Per the germline V gene, CDR1 is SGHNT and CDR2 is YYREEE (reference sequence). The CDR3: CASTPLPGVGTGELFF. As DNA, the CDR3 is TGTGCCAGCACCCCCCTGCCCGGGGTTGGCACCGGGGAGCTGTTTTTT.